This TCR beta chain was sequenced during a study of T cell responses to AZD1222 COVID-19 vaccine. As regards this clone: Its antigen is not identified.

Looked up from germline, CDR1 is SGHKS and CDR2 is YYEKEE (reference sequence). The V end lost 3 bases, the J end lost 0 bases, and 6 bases lay between the germline ends. This CDR3 region has 13 residues. Regarding the study as a whole: Among the donors, most were white British and more were female, and clonal diversity was possibly underestimated.

Measured with immunoSEQ multiplex PCR; TCRdb has only the in-frame clones, and not every one. The sample comprises some 110,000 clones, roughly nine tenths of which are singletons, and 44% rests with the top ten. The clonotype was recovered from an adult who received the AZD1222 COVID-19 vaccine. This chain connects TRBV5-5 to TRBJ1-1; D is ambiguous. The sample consisted of peripheral blood, taken 28 days after the second AZD1222 dose. The CDR3 sequence: CASSSQLNTEAFF. CDR3 sequence (DNA): TGTGCCAGCAGCTCCCAATTGAACACTGAAGCTTTCTTT.